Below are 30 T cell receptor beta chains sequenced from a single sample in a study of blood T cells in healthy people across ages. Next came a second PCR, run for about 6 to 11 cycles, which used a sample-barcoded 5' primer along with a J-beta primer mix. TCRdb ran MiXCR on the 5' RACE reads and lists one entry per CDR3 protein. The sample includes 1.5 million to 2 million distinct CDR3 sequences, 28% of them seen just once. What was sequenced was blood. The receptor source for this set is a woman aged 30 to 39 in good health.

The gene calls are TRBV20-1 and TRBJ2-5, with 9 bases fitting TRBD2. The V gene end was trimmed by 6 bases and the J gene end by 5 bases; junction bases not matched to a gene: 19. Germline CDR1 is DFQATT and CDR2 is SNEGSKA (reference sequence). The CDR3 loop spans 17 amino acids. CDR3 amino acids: CSALLPLGLALDETQYF. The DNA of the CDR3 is TGCAGTGCCTTGCTCCCCCTGGGACTAGCTTTAGATGAGACCCAGTACTTC.

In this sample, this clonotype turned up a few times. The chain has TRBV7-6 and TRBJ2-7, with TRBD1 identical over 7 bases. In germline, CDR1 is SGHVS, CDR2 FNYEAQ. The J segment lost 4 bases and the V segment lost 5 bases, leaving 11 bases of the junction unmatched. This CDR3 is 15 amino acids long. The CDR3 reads CASSPGTDYGYEQYF. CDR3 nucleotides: TGTGCCAGCAGCCCCGGGACAGATTACGGGTACGAGCAGTACTTC.

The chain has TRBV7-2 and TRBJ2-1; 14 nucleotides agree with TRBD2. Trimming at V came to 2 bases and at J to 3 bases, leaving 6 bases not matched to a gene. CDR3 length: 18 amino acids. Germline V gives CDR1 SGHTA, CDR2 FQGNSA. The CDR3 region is CASSLRGTSGRFYNEQFF. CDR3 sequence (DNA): TGTGCCAGCAGCTTAAGAGGGACTAGCGGGAGATTCTACAATGAGCAGTTCTTC.

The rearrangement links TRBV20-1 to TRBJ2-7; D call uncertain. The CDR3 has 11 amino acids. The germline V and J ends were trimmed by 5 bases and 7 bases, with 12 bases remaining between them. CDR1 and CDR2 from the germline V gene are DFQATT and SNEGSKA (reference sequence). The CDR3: CSALSLYEQYF. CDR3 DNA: TGCAGTGCTCTAAGTCTCTATGAGCAGTACTTC.

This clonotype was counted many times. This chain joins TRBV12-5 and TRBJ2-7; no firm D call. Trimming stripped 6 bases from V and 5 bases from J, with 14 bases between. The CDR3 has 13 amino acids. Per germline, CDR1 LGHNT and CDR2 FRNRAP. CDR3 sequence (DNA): TGTGCTAGTGGAGCCGACGGGCCTCACGAGCAGTACTTC. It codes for CASGADGPHEQYF. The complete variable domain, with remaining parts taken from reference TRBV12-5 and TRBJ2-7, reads DARVTQTPRHKVTEMGQEVTMRCQPILGHNTVFWYRQTMMQGLELLAYFRNRAPLDDSGMPKDRFSAEMPDATLATLKIQPSEPRDSAVYFCASGADGPHEQYFGPGTRLTVT.

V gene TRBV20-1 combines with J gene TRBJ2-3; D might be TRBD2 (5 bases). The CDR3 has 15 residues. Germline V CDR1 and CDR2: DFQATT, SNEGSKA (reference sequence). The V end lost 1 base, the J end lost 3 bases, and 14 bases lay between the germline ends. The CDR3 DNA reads TGCAGTGCTAGAGTGAGGACTCAAGCAACAGATACGCAGTATTTT. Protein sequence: CSARVRTQATDTQYF.

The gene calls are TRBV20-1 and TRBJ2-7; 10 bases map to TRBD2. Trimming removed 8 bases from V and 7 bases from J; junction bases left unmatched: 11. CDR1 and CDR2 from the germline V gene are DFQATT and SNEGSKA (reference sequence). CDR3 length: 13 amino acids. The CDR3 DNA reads TGCAGTTTCAGCGGGAGGGCCTACAATGAGCAGTACTTC. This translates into CSFSGRAYNEQYF.

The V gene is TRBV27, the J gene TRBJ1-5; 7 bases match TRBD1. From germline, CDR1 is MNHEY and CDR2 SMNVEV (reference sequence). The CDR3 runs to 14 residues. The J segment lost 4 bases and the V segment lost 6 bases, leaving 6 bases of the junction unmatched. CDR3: CASRGTALNQPQHF. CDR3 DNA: TGTGCCAGCAGAGGGACAGCCCTTAATCAGCCCCAGCATTTT.

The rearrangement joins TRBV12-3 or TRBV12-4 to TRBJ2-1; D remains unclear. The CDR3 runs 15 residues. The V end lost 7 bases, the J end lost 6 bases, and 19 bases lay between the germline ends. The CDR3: CASTLRIGRRNEQFF. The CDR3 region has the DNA TGTGCCAGCACCCTGAGAATTGGCCGCCGCAATGAGCAGTTCTTC.

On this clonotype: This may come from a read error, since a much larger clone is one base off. Here the CDR3 reads CASKVDAASYEQYF. The CDR3 DNA is TGCGCCAGCAAGGTTGACGCAGCTTCCTACGAGCAGTACTTC. This chain links TRBV5-1 with TRBJ2-4; no firm D call. The J call could be wrong; TRBJ2-7 is a better fit for the DNA end. The CDR3 runs 14 residues. Germline lookup yields CDR1 SGHRS and CDR2 YFSETQ.

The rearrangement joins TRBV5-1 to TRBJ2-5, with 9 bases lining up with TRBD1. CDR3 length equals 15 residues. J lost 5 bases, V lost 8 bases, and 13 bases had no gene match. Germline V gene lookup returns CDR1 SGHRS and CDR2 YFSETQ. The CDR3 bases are TGCGCCAGTAGCGGCGGGACAGGGAGAGGGGAGACCCAGTACTTC. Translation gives CASSGGTGRGETQYF.

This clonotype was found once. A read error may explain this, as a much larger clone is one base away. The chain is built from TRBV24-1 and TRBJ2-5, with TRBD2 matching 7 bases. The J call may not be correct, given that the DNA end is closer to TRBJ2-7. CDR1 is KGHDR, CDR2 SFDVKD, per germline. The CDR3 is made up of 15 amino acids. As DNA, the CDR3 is TGTGCCACCAGTGACCCGACTAGCCTTCGTGGCGAGCAGTACTTC. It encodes CATSDPTSLRGEQYF.

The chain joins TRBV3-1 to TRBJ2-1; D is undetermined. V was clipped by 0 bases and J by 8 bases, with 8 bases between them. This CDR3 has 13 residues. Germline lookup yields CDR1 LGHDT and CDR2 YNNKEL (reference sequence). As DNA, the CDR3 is TGTGCCAGCAGCCAAGATCCCTCCTATGAGCAGTTCTTC. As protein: CASSQDPSYEQFF.

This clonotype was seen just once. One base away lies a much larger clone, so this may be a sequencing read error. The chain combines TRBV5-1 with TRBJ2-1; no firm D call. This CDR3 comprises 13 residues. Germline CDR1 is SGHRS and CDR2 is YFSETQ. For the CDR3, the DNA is TGCGCCGGCAGCTCGGTCGTGGGAAATGAGCAGTTCTTC. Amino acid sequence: CAGSSVVGNEQFF.

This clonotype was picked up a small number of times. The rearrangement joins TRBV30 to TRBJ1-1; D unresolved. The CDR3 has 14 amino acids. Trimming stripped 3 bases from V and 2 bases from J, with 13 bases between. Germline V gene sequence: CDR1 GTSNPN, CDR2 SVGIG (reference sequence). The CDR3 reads CAWRSVPANTEAFF. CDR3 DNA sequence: TGTGCCTGGAGGTCGGTCCCCGCCAACACTGAAGCTTTCTTT.

CDR3 DNA: TGTGCCAGCAAAAGCGGGGGGCGCAAAAACATTCAGTACTTC. Translating it yields CASKSGGRKNIQYF. This chain uses TRBV3-1 with TRBJ2-4; 9 bases align to TRBD2. The junction had 4 bases not matched to a gene; V was cut back by 7 bases and J by 3 bases. Germline assignment: CDR1 LGHDT and CDR2 YNNKEL (reference sequence). The CDR3 consists of 14 residues.

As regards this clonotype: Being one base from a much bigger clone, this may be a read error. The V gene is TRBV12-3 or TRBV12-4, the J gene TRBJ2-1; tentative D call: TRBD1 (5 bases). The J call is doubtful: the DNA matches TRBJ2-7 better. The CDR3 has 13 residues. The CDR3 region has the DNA TGTGCCAGCAGTTCACAGGAGTACAATGAGCAGTACTTC. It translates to CASSSQEYNEQYF.

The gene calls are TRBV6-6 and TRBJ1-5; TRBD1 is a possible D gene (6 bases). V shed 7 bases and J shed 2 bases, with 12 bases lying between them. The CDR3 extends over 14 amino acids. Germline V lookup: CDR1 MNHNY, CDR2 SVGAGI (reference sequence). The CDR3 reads CASKNGGRNQPQHF. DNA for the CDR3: TGTGCCAGCAAAAACGGGGGGCGCAATCAGCCCCAGCATTTT.

The CDR3 reads CASSFRAGVTEAFF. CDR3 bases: TGTGCCAGCAGTTTTAGGGCTGGGGTCACTGAAGCTTTCTTT. V is TRBV28 and J is TRBJ1-1; no clear D gene. Trimming left V 3 bases short and J 4 bases short, with 12 bases between. This CDR3 is 14 amino acids long. Per the germline V gene, CDR1 is MDHEN and CDR2 is SYDVKM.

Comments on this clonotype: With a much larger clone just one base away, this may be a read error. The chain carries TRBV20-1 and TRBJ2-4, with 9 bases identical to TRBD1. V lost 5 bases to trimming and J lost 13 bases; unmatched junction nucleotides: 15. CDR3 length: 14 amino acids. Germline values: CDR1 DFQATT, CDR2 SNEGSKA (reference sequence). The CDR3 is CSAPGQGLYNEQYF. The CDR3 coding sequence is TGCAGTGCTCCGGGACAGGGACTCTACAATGAGCAGTACTTC.

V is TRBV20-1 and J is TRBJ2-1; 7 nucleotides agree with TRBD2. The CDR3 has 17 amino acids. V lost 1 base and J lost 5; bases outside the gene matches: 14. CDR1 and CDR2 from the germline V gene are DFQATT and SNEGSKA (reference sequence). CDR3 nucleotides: TGCAGTGCTAGAGGCGGGAGTAGGGAAACAATGAACAATGAGCAGTTCTTC. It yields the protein CSARGGSRETMNNEQFF.

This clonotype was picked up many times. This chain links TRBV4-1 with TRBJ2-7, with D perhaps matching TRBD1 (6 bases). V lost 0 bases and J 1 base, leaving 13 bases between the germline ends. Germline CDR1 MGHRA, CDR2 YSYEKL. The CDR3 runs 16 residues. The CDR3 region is CASSQDLPGESYEQYF. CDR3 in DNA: TGCGCCAGCAGCCAAGATTTGCCAGGGGAATCCTACGAGCAGTACTTC.

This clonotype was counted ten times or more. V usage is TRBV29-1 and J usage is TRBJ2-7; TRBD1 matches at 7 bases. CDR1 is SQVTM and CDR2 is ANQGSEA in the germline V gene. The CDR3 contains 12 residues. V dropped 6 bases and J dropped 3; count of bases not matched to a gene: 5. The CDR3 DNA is TGCAGCGTCGGGACAGACAACTACGAGCAGTACTTC. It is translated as CSVGTDNYEQYF.

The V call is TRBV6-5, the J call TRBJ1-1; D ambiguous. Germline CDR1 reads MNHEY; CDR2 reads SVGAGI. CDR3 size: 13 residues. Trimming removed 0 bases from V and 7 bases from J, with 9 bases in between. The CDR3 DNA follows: TGTGCCAGCAGTTACTCGAATTCAGATGAAGCTTTCTTT. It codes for CASSYSNSDEAFF.

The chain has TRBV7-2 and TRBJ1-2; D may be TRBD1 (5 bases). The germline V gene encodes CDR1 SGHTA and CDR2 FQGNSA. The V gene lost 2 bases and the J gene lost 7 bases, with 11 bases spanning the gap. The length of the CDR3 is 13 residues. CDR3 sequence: CASSLFRERGYTF. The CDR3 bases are TGTGCCAGCAGCTTATTCAGGGAACGTGGCTACACCTTC.

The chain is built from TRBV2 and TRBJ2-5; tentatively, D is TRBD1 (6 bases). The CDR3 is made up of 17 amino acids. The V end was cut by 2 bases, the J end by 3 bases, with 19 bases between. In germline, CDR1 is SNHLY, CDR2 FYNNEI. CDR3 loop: CASSEPLDRTVEETQYF. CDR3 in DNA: TGTGCCAGCAGTGAACCCCTCGACAGGACAGTAGAAGAGACCCAGTACTTC.

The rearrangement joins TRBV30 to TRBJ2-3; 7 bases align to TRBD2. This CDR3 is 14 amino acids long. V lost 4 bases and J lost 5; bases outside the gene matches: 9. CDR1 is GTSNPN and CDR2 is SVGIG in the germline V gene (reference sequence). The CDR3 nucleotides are TGTGCCTGGAAACTCCGACTAGCTCAAGATACGCAGTATTTT. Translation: CAWKLRLAQDTQYF.

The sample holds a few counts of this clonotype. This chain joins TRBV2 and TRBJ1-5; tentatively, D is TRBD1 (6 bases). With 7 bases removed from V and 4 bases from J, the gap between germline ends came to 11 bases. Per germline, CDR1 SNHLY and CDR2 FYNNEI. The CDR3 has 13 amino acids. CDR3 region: CASKGQRNQPQHF. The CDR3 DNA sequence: TGTGCCAGCAAGGGACAACGAAATCAGCCCCAGCATTTT.

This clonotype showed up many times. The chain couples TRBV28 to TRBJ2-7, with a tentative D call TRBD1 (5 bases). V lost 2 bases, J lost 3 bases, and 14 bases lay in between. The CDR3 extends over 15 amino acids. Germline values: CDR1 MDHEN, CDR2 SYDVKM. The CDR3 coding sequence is TGTGCCAGCAGTTTAACCCAGGGAATAATCTACGAGCAGTACTTC. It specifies CASSLTQGIIYEQYF.

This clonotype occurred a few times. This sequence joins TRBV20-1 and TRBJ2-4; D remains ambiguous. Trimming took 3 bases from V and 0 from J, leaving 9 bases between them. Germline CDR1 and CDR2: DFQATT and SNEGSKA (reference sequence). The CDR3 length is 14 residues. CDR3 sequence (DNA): TGCAGTGCTAGCTTCCCCGGAGCCAAAAACATTCAGTACTTC. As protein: CSASFPGAKNIQYF.